These 5 T cell receptor beta chains were sequenced from one sample in a study of spatial heterogeneity in lung cancer (dated by TCRdb to between 2017 and 2020). Receptor libraries were prepared by 5' RACE. Sequencing relied on a NextSeq 500. The public sequencing data were trimmed at Q25 with fastp and processed into clonotypes with MiXCR by TCRdb, which kept only in-frame beta chains. CDR3 protein sequences are deduplicated, and each keeps its most common genes and DNA. For this sample the table gives about 4,900 distinct CDR3 sequences, of which less than 35% were detected only once. In total, the top ten clones hold about 28% of the sample. What the time point label conveys for this sample: sample taken at primary tumor resection. Findings and caveats that apply to the study as a whole: The number of expanded intratumoral alpha and beta TCRs correlated with the tumor nonsynonymous mutation count.

No antigen has been assigned to these receptors. Sequences were derived from lung tumor tissue, sampled at surgery. These receptors came from a female donor with early-stage non-small cell lung cancer.

This clonotype is labeled medium-sized. The genes are TRBV28 and TRBJ2-2; D is undetermined. Looked up from germline, CDR1 is MDHEN and CDR2 is SYDVKM. This CDR3 contains 15 residues. The V end lost 5 bases, the J end lost 1 base, and 11 bases lay between the germline ends. The CDR3 DNA reads as TGTGCCAGCAGTCTCCAGATACGGAACACCGGGGAGCTGTTTTTT. Its translation: CASSLQIRNTGELFF.

This sequence joins TRBV7-2 and TRBJ2-1; the D gene is possibly TRBD1 (6 bases). Per the germline V gene, CDR1 is SGHTA and CDR2 is FQGNSA. Between the trimmed V and J ends, which lost 4 bases and 4 bases, there was a span of 14 bases. This CDR3 region has 15 residues. The CDR3 sequence: CASSYGTTGYNEQFF. Here the CDR3 DNA reads TGTGCCAGCAGCTATGGGACGACAGGATACAATGAGCAGTTCTTC.

This rearrangement joins TRBV5-1 to TRBJ1-1; D remains ambiguous. CDR1 and CDR2 from the germline V gene are SGHRS and YFSETQ. CDR3 length: 14 amino acids. Trimming shortened V by 0 bases and J by 2 bases, and 8 bases separated the two germline ends. CDR3 residues: CASSLAQTNTEAFF. CDR3 in DNA: TGCGCCAGCAGCTTGGCACAGACCAACACTGAAGCTTTCTTT.

At least ten counts were recorded for this clonotype. The chain employs TRBV6-5 and TRBJ2-2; the match to TRBD2 covers 12 bases. With 0 bases clipped from V and 7 bases from J, the junction kept 0 bases outside the gene matches. This CDR3 has 15 amino acids. Germline V gene data show CDR1 as MNHEY and CDR2 as SVGAGI. The CDR3 is CASSYSTSGSGELFF. The CDR3 DNA reads TGTGCCAGCAGTTACTCGACTAGCGGGAGCGGGGAGCTGTTTTTT.

This clonotype appeared many times. The rearrangement uses TRBV28 and TRBJ1-3; TRBD1 matches 9 bases. The CDR3 is made up of 15 amino acids. J lost 7 bases, V lost 6 bases, and 10 bases had no gene match. Germline V gene lookup returns CDR1 MDHEN and CDR2 SYDVKM. This CDR3 reads CASSSTGGASNTIYF. In nucleotides, the CDR3 is TGTGCCAGCAGCTCCACAGGGGGCGCGTCGAACACCATATATTTT.